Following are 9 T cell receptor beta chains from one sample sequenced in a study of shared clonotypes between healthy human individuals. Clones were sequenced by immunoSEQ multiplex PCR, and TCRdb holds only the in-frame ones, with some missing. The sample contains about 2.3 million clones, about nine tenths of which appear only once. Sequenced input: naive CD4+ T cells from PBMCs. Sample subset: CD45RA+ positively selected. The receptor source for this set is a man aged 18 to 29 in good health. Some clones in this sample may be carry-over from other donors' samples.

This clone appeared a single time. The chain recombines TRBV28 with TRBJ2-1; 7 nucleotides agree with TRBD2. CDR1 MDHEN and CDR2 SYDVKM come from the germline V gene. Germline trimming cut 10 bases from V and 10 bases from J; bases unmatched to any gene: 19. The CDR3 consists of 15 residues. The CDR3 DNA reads TGTGCCACTACCCGGGAGGCAGGCGGGATCAGAGAGCAGTTCTTC. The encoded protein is CATTREAGGIREQFF. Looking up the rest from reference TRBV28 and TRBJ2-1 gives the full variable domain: DVKVTQSSRYLVKRTGEKVFLECVQDMDHENMFWYRQDPGLGLRLIYFSYDVKMKEKGDIPEGYSVSREKKERFSLILESASTNQTSMYLCATTREAGGIREQFFGPGTRLTVL.

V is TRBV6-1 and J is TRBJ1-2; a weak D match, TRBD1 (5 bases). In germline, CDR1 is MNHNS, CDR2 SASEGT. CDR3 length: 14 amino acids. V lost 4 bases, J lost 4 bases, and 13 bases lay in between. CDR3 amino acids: CASSGLDKLYGYTF. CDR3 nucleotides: TGTGCCAGCAGTGGTCTGGACAAACTCTATGGCTACACCTTC.

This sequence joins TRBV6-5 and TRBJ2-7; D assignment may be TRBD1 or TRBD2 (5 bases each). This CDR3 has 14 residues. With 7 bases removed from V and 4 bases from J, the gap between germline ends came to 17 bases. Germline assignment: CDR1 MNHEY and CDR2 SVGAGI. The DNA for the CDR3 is TGTGCCAGCATTCCACTGGGGGAAAAGTACGAGCAGTACTTC. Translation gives CASIPLGEKYEQYF.

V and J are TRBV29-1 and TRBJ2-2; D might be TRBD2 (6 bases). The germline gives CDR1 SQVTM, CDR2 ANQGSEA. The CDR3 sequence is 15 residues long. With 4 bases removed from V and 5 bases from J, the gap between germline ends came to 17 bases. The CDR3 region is CSVADRLGGTGELFF. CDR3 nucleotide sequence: TGCAGCGTTGCGGATAGGCTCGGGGGAACCGGGGAGCTGTTTTTT.

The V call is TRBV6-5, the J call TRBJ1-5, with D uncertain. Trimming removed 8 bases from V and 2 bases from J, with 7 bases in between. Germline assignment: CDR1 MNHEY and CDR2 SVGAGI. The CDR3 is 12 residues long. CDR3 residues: CASGKRNQPQHF. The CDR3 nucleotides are TGTGCCAGCGGCAAGCGCAATCAGCCCCAGCATTTT.

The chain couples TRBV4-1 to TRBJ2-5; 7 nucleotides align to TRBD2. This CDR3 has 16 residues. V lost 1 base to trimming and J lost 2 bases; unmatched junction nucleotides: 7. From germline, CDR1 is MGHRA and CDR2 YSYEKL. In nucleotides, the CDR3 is TGCGCCAGCAGCCAAGGGAGGCTAGCGGTACAAGAGACCCAGTACTTC. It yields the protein CASSQGRLAVQETQYF.

The CDR3 DNA reads TGTGCCAGCAGTTTACGTGCCCCCAAGGGACAGGGCTGGGAGACCCAGTACTTC. The encoded protein is CASSLRAPKGQGWETQYF. This chain connects TRBV27 to TRBJ2-5, with 9 bases matching TRBD1. This CDR3 is built from 18 residues. Germline loops: CDR1 MNHEY, CDR2 SMNVEV (reference sequence). V lost 2 bases and J lost 5; bases outside the gene matches: 15.

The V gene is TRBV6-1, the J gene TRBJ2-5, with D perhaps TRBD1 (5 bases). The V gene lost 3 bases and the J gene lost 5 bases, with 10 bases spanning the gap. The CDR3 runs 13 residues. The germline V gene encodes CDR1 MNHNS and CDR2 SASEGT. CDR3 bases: TGTGCCAGCAGTGACAGGGTGGGGGAGACCCAGTACTTC. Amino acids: CASSDRVGETQYF.

The CDR3 nucleotides are TGTGCCAGCAAGTACTCAGCTAACTATGGCTACACCTTC. Amino acids: CASKYSANYGYTF. J is TRBJ1-2 and V is TRBV6-5; D gene unclear. Germline V gene lookup returns CDR1 MNHEY and CDR2 SVGAGI. V was pared by 7 bases and J by 0 bases, with 9 bases between. The CDR3 length is 13 residues.